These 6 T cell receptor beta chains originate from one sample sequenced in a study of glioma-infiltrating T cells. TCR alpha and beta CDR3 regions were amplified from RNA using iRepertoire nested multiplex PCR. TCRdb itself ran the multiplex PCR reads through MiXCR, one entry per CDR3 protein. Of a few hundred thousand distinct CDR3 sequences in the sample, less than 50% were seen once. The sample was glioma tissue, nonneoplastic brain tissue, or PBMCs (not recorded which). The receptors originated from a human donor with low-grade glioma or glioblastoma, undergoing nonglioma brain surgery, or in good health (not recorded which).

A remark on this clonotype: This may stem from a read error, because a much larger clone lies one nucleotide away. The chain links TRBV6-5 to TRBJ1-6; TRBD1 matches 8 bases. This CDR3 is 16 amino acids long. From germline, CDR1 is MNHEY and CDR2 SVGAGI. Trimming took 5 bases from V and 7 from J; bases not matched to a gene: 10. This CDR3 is CASSLYGTGPNSPLHF. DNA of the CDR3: TGTGCCAGCAGTCTCTACGGGACAGGCCCGAATTCACCCCTCCACTTT.

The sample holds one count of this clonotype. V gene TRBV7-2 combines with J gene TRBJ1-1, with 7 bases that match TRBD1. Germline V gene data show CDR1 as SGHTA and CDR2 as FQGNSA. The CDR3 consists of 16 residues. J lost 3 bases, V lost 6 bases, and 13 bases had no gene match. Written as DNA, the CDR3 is TGTGCCAGCAGACAAGATACGACAGGGTGGGACACTGAAGCTTTCTTT. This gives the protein CASRQDTTGWDTEAFF.

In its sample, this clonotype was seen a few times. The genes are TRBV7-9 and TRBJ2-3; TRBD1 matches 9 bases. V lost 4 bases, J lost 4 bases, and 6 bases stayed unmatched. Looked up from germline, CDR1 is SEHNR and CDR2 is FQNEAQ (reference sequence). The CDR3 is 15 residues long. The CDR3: CASSSWDRDADTQYF. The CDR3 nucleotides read TGTGCCAGCAGCTCCTGGGACAGGGACGCAGATACGCAGTATTTT.

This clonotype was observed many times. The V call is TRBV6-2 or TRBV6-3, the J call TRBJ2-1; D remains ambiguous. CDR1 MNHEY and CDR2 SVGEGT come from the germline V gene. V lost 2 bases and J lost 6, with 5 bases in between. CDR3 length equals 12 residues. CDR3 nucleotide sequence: TGTGCCAGCAGTTACCCCCTCAATGAGCAGTTCTTC. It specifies CASSYPLNEQFF.

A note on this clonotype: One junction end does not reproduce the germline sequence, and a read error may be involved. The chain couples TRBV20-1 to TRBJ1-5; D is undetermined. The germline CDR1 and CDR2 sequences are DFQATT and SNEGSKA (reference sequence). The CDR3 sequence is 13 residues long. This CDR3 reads CSPREIGDQPHHF. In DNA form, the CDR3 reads TGCAGTCCTAGAGAAATTGGGGATCAGCCCCACCATTTT.

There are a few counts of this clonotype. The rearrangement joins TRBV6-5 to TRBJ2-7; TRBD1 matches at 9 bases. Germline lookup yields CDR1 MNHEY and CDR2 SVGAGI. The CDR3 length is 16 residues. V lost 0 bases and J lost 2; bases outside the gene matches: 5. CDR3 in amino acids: CASSYSTGGYAYEQYF. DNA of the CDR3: TGTGCCAGCAGTTACTCGACAGGGGGATACGCCTACGAGCAGTACTTC.